The rows below give T cell receptor beta chains drawn from one sample of a study of regulatory T cells in long-lasting Graves disease. TCRdb redid the calling of the multiplex PCR reads with MiXCR, one entry per CDR3 protein. Of approximately 210,000 distinct CDR3 sequences in the sample, around 19% were seen once. The sample consisted of peripheral blood mononuclear cells (PBMCs), taken at new diagnosis, from a patient treated with antithyroid drugs. The receptors shown here come from a female donor with Graves disease. Both conserved end residues are part of each CDR3. Each record gives: clone size, D gene, J gene, V gene, CDR3 protein, CDR3 DNA. D genes are given only for firm matches. A row's size may be missing; if present it is once, few, many or a size class.

>.|TRBD2|TRBJ2-2|TRBV6-1
CASTGLANTGELFF
TGTGCCAGCACGGGACTAGCCAACACCGGGGAGCTGTTTTTT
>many|.|TRBJ2-3|TRBV9
CASSASGTDTDTQYF
TGTGCCAGCAGCGCCTCGGGAACCGACACAGATACGCAGTATTTT
>many|.|TRBJ2-2|TRBV11-3
CASSPPDGGLLTGELFF
TGTGCCAGCAGCCCCCCCGATGGCGGCCTCCTAACCGGGGAGCTGTTTTTT
>many|TRBD2|TRBJ2-1|TRBV27
CASSNGLAGYNEQFF
TGTGCCAGCAGTAACGGACTAGCGGGCTACAATGAGCAGTTCTTC
>many|TRBD2|TRBJ2-2|TRBV6-5
CASSSSGTGTGELFF
TGTGCCAGCAGTTCTAGCGGGACCGGCACCGGGGAGCTGTTTTTT
>many|.|TRBJ2-2|TRBV30
CAPKGLADTGELFF
TGTGCCCCCAAGGGCCTAGCCGACACCGGGGAGCTGTTTTTT
>many|TRBD1|TRBJ2-7|TRBV6-2/TRBV6-3
CASRLGQGGEQYF
TGTGCCAGCAGACTCGGACAGGGCGGCGAGCAGTACTTC
>few|TRBD2|TRBJ2-1|TRBV6-2/TRBV6-3
CASSPRTSGRFHNEQFF
TGTGCCAGCAGTCCCCGGACTAGCGGGAGGTTCCACAATGAGCAGTTCTTC
>few|.|TRBJ2-3|TRBV19
CASSNTGALGDTQYF
TGTGCCAGTAGTAACACCGGCGCTTTAGGGGATACGCAGTATTTT
>many|.|TRBJ2-3|TRBV29-1
CSVPAEGSTDTQYF
TGCAGCGTCCCAGCAGAGGGATCGACAGATACGCAGTATTTT
>many|.|TRBJ2-5|TRBV2
CASSGQAQETQYF
TGTGCCAGCAGTGGACAGGCCCAAGAGACCCAGTACTTC